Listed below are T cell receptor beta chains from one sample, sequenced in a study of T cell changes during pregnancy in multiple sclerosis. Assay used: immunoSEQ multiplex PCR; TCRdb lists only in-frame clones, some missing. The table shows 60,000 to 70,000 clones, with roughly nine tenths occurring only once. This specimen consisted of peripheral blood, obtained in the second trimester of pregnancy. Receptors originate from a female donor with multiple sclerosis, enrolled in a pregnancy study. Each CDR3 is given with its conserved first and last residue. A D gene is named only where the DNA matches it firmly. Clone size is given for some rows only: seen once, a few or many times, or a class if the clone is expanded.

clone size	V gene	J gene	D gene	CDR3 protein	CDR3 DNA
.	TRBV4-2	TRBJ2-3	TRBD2	CASSQLAGGNLDTQYF	TGTGCCAGCAGCCAACTAGCGGGGGGGAACTTAGATACGCAGTATTTT
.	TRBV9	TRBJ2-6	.	CASSTRGGAGGANVLTF	TGTGCCAGCAGCACCCGAGGGGGGGCGGGAGGGGCCAACGTCCTGACTTTC
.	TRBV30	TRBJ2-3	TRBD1	CAWAAQGASTDTQYF	TGTGCCTGGGCGGCACAGGGGGCTAGCACAGATACGCAGTATTTT
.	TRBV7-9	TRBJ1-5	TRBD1	CASSSRQGGNQPQHF	TGTGCCAGCAGCTCGAGACAGGGAGGTAATCAGCCCCAGCATTTT
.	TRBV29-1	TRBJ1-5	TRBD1	CSVWDRGGNQPQHF	TGCAGCGTTTGGGACAGGGGAGGCAATCAGCCCCAGCATTTT
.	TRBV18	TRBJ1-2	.	CASSPPYAGENGYTF	TGTGCCAGCTCACCACCGTATGCAGGGGAAAATGGCTACACCTTC
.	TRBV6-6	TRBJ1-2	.	CASLGDNYGYTF	TGTGCCAGCCTCGGAGACAACTATGGCTACACCTTC
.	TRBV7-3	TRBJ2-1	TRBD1	CASSQEGGEGNEQFF	TGTGCCAGCAGCCAAGAAGGGGGCGAGGGCAATGAGCAGTTCTTC
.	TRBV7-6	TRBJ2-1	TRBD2	CASSFGNSGMGEQFF	TGTGCCAGCAGCTTCGGTAATAGCGGGATGGGTGAGCAGTTCTTC
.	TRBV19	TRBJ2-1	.	CASTKILGNEQFF	TGTGCCAGTACCAAGATACTAGGAAATGAGCAGTTCTTC
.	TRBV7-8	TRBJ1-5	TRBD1	CASSLGTGVRLGNQPQHF	TGTGCCAGCAGCTTAGGGACAGGGGTACGACTGGGCAATCAGCCCCAGCATTTT
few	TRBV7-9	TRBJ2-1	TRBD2	CASSLVLAGVSYNEQFF	TGTGCCAGCAGCTTAGTTCTAGCGGGAGTGTCCTACAATGAGCAGTTCTTC
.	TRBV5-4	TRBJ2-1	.	CASSLGEDEQFF	TGTGCCAGCAGCTTGGGAGAAGATGAGCAGTTCTTC
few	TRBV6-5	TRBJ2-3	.	CASSYGGLSADTQYF	TGTGCCAGCAGTTACGGGGGGTTAAGCGCAGATACGCAGTATTTT
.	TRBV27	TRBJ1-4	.	CASSLRGNEKLFF	TGTGCCAGCAGTTTACGGGGAAATGAAAAACTGTTTTTT
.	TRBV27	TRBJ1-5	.	CASSFRVGQPQHF	TGTGCCAGCAGTTTCCGGGTAGGTCAGCCCCAGCATTTT
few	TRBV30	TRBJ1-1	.	CAWALGGGRNTEAFF	TGTGCCTGGGCTCTAGGAGGAGGGAGGAACACTGAAGCTTTCTTT
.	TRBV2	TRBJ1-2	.	CASKSGAGAFGYTF	TGTGCCAGCAAGTCCGGGGCAGGGGCGTTTGGCTACACCTTC
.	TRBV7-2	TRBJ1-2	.	CASSPYIQGNGYTF	TGTGCCAGCAGCCCCTACATCCAGGGTAATGGCTACACCTTC
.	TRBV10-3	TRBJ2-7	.	CAISESTSSLVYEQYF	TGTGCCATCAGTGAGTCGACTTCCTCACTGGTCTACGAGCAGTACTTC
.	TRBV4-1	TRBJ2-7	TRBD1	CASSQDYRGVHEQYF	TGCGCCAGCAGCCAAGATTACAGGGGTGTCCACGAGCAGTACTTC
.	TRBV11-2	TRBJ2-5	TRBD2	CASSLGAASGRGETQYF	TGTGCCAGCAGCTTAGGTGCGGCTAGCGGGCGGGGAGAGACCCAGTACTTC
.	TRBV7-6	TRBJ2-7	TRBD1	CASSQGTGNYEQYF	TGTGCCAGCAGCCAAGGGACAGGGAACTACGAGCAGTACTTC
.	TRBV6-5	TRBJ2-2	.	CASSGAGFGGELFF	TGTGCCAGCAGCGGAGCAGGGTTTGGCGGGGAGCTGTTTTTT
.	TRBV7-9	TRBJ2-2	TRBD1	CASSRQGSLGSGELFF	TGTGCCAGCAGCCGACAGGGATCGTTGGGGTCCGGGGAGCTGTTTTTT
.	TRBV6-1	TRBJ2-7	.	CASRTGQTYEQYF	TGTGCCAGCAGGACGGGACAAACGTACGAGCAGTACTTC
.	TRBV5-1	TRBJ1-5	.	CASSLSFSGDGQPQHF	TGCGCCAGCAGCTTGTCGTTCTCGGGGGATGGTCAGCCCCAGCATTTT
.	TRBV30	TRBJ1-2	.	CAWSGGQGGIYGYTF	TGTGCCTGGAGCGGAGGCCAGGGAGGGATCTATGGCTACACCTTC
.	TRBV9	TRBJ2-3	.	CASSVVLGRDPLTDTQYF	TGTGCCAGCAGCGTAGTTTTGGGCAGGGATCCTCTCACAGATACGCAGTATTTT
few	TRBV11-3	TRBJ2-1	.	CASSLDQSGSGVSNEQFF	TGTGCCAGCAGCTTAGATCAAAGTGGTTCCGGTGTTAGTAATGAGCAGTTCTTC
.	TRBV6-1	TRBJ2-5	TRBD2	CASSEQLAAQETQYF	TGTGCCAGCAGTGAACAACTAGCGGCTCAAGAGACCCAGTACTTC
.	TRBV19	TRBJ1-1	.	CASSIVGGSAFF	TGTGCCAGTAGTATAGTAGGGGGTTCAGCTTTCTTT
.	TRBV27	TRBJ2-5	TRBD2	CASSPGLANRETQYF	TGTGCCAGCAGTCCGGGACTAGCAAACCGGGAGACCCAGTACTTC
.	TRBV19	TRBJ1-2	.	CASSPRDYGYTF	TGTGCCAGTAGTCCCAGGGATTATGGCTACACCTTC
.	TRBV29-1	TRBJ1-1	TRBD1	CSVVRQGRVWDTEAFF	TGCAGCGTTGTCCGACAGGGTCGGGTGTGGGACACTGAAGCTTTCTTT
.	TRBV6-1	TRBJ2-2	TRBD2	CASSVGLAGGLPTGELFF	TGTGCCAGCAGTGTTGGACTAGCGGGGGGCCTCCCCACCGGGGAGCTGTTTTTT
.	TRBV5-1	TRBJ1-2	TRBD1	CASSVGQGGYGYTF	TGCGCCAGCAGCGTCGGACAGGGTGGATATGGCTACACCTTC
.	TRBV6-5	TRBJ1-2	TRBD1	CASSYRGDRDAYGYTF	TGTGCCAGCAGTTACAGGGGAGACAGGGATGCATATGGCTACACCTTC
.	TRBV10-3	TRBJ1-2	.	CAISESLVGGRRTNYGYTF	TGTGCCATCAGTGAGTCGTTAGTTGGAGGACGGCGAACTAACTATGGCTACACCTTC
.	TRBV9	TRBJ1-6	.	CASSLPDGSSYNSPLHF	TGTGCCAGCAGCCTCCCGGACGGGAGCTCCTATAATTCACCCCTCCACTTT
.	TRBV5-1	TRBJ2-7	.	CASRERINDGYYEQYF	TGCGCCAGCAGGGAGCGGATTAATGATGGGTACTACGAGCAGTACTTC
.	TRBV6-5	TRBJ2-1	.	CASSLTLGPYNEQFF	TGTGCCAGCAGTTTGACACTGGGCCCCTACAATGAGCAGTTCTTC
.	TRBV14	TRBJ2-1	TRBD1	CASSRQGAYNEQFF	TGTGCCAGCAGCCGACAGGGGGCTTACAATGAGCAGTTCTTC
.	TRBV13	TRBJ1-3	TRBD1	CASSFSLTGKSSGNTIYF	TGTGCCAGCAGCTTCTCTTTGACAGGGAAGAGCTCTGGAAACACCATATATTTT
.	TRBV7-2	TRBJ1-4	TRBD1	CASSTTSTGRNEKLFF	TGTGCCAGCAGCACCACCTCGACAGGGCGAAATGAAAAACTGTTTTTT
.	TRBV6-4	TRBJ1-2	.	CASSDSLGPKLANYGYTF	TGTGCCAGCAGTGACTCGTTGGGGCCGAAATTAGCTAACTATGGCTACACCTTC
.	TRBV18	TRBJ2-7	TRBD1	CASSPGTGVNHEQYF	TGTGCCAGCTCGCCTGGGACAGGGGTTAACCACGAGCAGTACTTC
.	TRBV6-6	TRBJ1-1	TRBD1	CASSAGTVTEAFF	TGTGCCAGCAGTGCCGGGACAGTTACTGAAGCTTTCTTT
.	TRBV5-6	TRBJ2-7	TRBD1	CASSLDVGTGYLYEQYF	TGTGCCAGCAGCTTGGACGTTGGGACAGGGTACCTCTACGAGCAGTACTTC
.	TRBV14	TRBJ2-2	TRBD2	CASSQVRSGRVGGELFF	TGTGCCAGCAGCCAAGTACGTAGCGGGAGAGTCGGGGGGGAGCTGTTTTTT
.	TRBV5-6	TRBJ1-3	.	CASSWGTYGNTIYF	TGTGCCAGCAGTTGGGGGACTTATGGAAACACCATATATTTT
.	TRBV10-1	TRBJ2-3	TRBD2	CASSESLAGGSDTQYF	TGCGCCAGCAGTGAGTCTCTAGCGGGAGGTTCAGATACGCAGTATTTT
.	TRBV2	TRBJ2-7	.	CASNQQGPYEQYF	TGTGCCAGCAACCAGCAGGGGCCCTACGAGCAGTACTTC
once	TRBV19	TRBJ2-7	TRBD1	CASREGGSLYEQYF	TGTGCCAGTAGAGAAGGGGGCTCCCTATACGAGCAGTACTTC
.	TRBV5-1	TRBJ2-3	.	CASSLISESTDTQYF	TGCGCCAGCAGCTTGATTAGCGAAAGCACAGATACGCAGTATTTT
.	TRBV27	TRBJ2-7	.	CASSLNRLRSYEQYF	TGTGCCAGCAGTTTGAACAGGCTCCGGTCCTACGAGCAGTACTTC